These 31 T cell receptor beta chains were all obtained from the same sample, sequenced in a study of CD8 T cells in ankylosing spondylitis. TCRdb ran MiXCR on the 5' RACE reads and lists one entry per CDR3 protein. Among about 240,000 distinct CDR3 sequences listed, about 11% were seen once. The sequenced material came from blood, either unsorted or a sorted T cell fraction (not recorded which). The receptors were sampled from a male donor with ankylosing spondylitis or in good health (not recorded which).

The table lists this clonotype with many counts. The gene calls are TRBV20-1 and TRBJ1-2; D is unclear. CDR1 DFQATT and CDR2 SNEGSKA come from the germline V gene (reference sequence). V shed 4 bases and J shed 5 bases, with 17 bases lying between them. The CDR3 runs 14 residues. CDR3 protein: CSATRTGDSYGYTF. In DNA form, the CDR3 reads TGCAGTGCTACCCGGACGGGAGATTCTTATGGCTACACCTTC.

The chain is built from TRBV4-1 and TRBJ2-7; D possibly corresponds to TRBD1 (6 bases). Trimming stripped 4 bases from V and 4 bases from J, with 11 bases between. Germline assignment: CDR1 MGHRA and CDR2 YSYEKL. The CDR3 is 13 amino acids. CDR3 protein: CASSPGQRYEQYF. For the CDR3, the DNA is TGCGCCAGCAGCCCCGGACAGCGATACGAGCAGTACTTC.

The sample holds a few counts of this clonotype. The chain has TRBV7-8 and TRBJ2-1; D remains unclear. The V gene's germline CDR1 is SGHVS and CDR2 FQNEAQ. The CDR3 length is 12 residues. The ends were cut back, 4 bases at V and 7 bases at J, with 8 bases in the middle. DNA for the CDR3: TGTGCCAGCAGCTGGTTAGTGAATGAGCAGTTCTTC. Its translation is CASSWLVNEQFF.

The J gene is TRBJ2-2, the V gene TRBV18; a possible D gene is TRBD1 (6 bases). The CDR3 has 14 residues. From germline, CDR1 is KGHSH and CDR2 LQKENI. Trimming pared 3 bases from V and 10 bases from J, leaving 15 bases between. The CDR3 loop is CASSPSTGQEELFF. CDR3 DNA sequence: TGTGCCAGCTCACCTTCGACAGGTCAGGAGGAGCTGTTTTTT.

In its sample, this clonotype was seen a few times. The chain has TRBV4-1 and TRBJ1-1; D unclear. V shed 2 bases and J shed 4 bases, with 11 bases lying between them. This CDR3 contains 14 residues. Germline V gene data show CDR1 as MGHRA and CDR2 as YSYEKL. Here the CDR3 DNA reads TGCGCCAGCAGCCAACCTCCGGAGGGCACTGAAGCTTTCTTT. Amino acids: CASSQPPEGTEAFF.

Many counts were recorded for this clonotype. The chain uses TRBV6-5 and TRBJ2-7; 7 bases fit TRBD2. V gave up 4 bases and J gave up 6 bases; unmatched junction bases: 15. Germline CDR1 is MNHEY and CDR2 is SVGAGI. This CDR3 has 16 residues. CDR3 amino acids: CASSLSLRGGTSEQYF. The CDR3 DNA follows: TGTGCCAGCAGTTTATCCTTGAGGGGAGGGACCTCCGAGCAGTACTTC.

This clonotype was seen a handful of times. The V gene is TRBV12-3 or TRBV12-4, the J gene TRBJ1-5, with D possibly TRBD1 on 5 matching bases. The CDR3 consists of 12 residues. The ends were cut back, 9 bases at V and 3 bases at J, with 9 bases in the middle. CDR3 region: CASQTANQPQHF. CDR3 DNA: TGTGCCAGTCAGACAGCCAATCAGCCCCAGCATTTT.

V gene TRBV5-5 combines with J gene TRBJ2-1; no clear D. The CDR3 is made up of 16 amino acids. V was clipped by 1 base and J by 3 bases, with 14 bases between them. Germline-derived CDR1 and CDR2 are SGHKS and YYEKEE (reference sequence). This chain's CDR3 is CASSLRYGSNYNEQFF. The CDR3 nucleotides are TGTGCCAGCAGCTTGAGGTACGGGTCTAACTACAATGAGCAGTTCTTC.

This clonotype was seen only a few times. The chain carries TRBV28 and TRBJ2-5, with TRBD2 matching over 9 bases. CDR1 is MDHEN, CDR2 SYDVKM, per germline. CDR3 size: 17 residues. J lost 5 bases, V lost 5 bases, and 15 bases had no gene match. The CDR3 protein is CASSPGLAVHGMETQYF. The CDR3 coding sequence is TGTGCCAGCAGTCCGGGACTAGCTGTGCACGGGATGGAGACCCAGTACTTC.

At least ten counts were recorded for this clonotype. V gene TRBV10-3 combines with J gene TRBJ2-3; possible D gene TRBD1, 5 bases. Germline V gives CDR1 ENHRY, CDR2 SYGVKD. Trimming shortened V by 3 bases and J by 8 bases, and 6 bases separated the two germline ends. CDR3 length: 11 amino acids. CDR3 coding DNA: TGTGCCATCAGTGACCAGGGTACGCAGTATTTT. Its translation is CAISDQGTQYF.

This clonotype was detected only a few times. One base away lies a much larger clone, so this may be a sequencing read error. The chain combines TRBV28 with TRBJ1-1, with D hard to call. The CDR3 length is 11 residues. The V end lost 3 bases, the J end lost 2 bases, and 1 base lay between the germline ends. Germline CDR1 and CDR2: MDHEN and SYDVKM. CDR3 DNA: TGTGCCAGCAGTTTTAACACTGAAGCTTTCTTT. It translates to CASSFNTEAFF.

This clonotype appeared many times. J is TRBJ2-3 and V is TRBV7-8; tentatively, D is TRBD2 (6 bases). Germline V lookup: CDR1 SGHVS, CDR2 FQNEAQ. This CDR3 has 11 amino acids. The CDR3 is CAGGVSDTQYF. CDR3 DNA: TGTGCGGGCGGGGTCTCAGATACGCAGTATTTT.

This clonotype has ten or more counts. The chain has TRBV12-3 or TRBV12-4 and TRBJ2-7, with 8 bases fitting TRBD1. The ends lost 5 bases at V and 2 bases at J; junction bases unmatched: 11. The CDR3 runs 16 residues. CDR3 protein: CASSLGQGSFAYEQYF. CDR3 bases: TGTGCCAGCAGTCTTGGACAGGGTTCCTTCGCCTACGAGCAGTACTTC.

This clonotype was seen at least ten times. This chain links TRBV9 with TRBJ2-7; 10 bases match TRBD1. The CDR3 has 15 amino acids. The V and J ends lost 2 bases and 6 bases, in that order; junction bases with no gene match: 8. In germline, CDR1 is SGDLS, CDR2 YYNGEE. The CDR3, as DNA: TGTGCCAGCAGCGTCGGGGGACAGGGGTTAGGCGAGCAGTACTTC. This gives the protein CASSVGGQGLGEQYF. Together with reference TRBV9 and TRBJ2-7, the CDR3 gives the full variable domain: DSGVTQTPKHLITATGQRVTLRCSPRSGDLSVYWYQQSLDQGLQFLIQYYNGEERAKGNILERFSAQQFPDLHSELNLSSLELGDSALYFCASSVGGQGLGEQYFGPGTRLTVT.

This chain connects TRBV7-8 to TRBJ2-2; TRBD1 aligns across 7 bases. The V and J ends lost 5 bases and 4 bases, in that order; junction bases with no gene match: 7. Germline V gene lookup returns CDR1 SGHVS and CDR2 FQNEAQ. The CDR3 totals 15 residues. CDR3 region: CASSTTGAGTGELFF. CDR3 DNA sequence: TGTGCCAGCAGCACCACAGGGGCAGGCACCGGGGAGCTGTTTTTT.

Only a few counts were recorded for this clonotype. A read error may produce the germline difference seen at one junction end. The chain couples TRBV20-1 to TRBJ2-2; 7 bases align to TRBD2. Germline values: CDR1 DFQATT, CDR2 SNEGSKA (reference sequence). The CDR3 length is 17 residues. The CDR3 region is CCARVGIGGSVTGELFF. The CDR3 DNA sequence: TGCTGTGCTAGAGTAGGGATCGGCGGGAGCGTCACCGGGGAGCTGTTTTTT.

The chain couples TRBV12-3 or TRBV12-4 to TRBJ2-3; tentative D call: TRBD2 (5 bases). V was clipped by 10 bases and J by 2 bases, with 16 bases between them. The CDR3 is 14 amino acids. CDR3 region: CATCSEGLTDTQYF. The CDR3 DNA follows: TGTGCCACCTGTAGCGAGGGCCTCACAGATACGCAGTATTTT.

This clonotype was counted at least ten times. V and J are TRBV25-1 and TRBJ2-5, with 7 nucleotides matching TRBD1. V lost 4 bases to trimming and J lost 4 bases; unmatched junction nucleotides: 12. The CDR3 covers 16 residues. The V gene's germline CDR1 is MGHDK and CDR2 SYGVNS. The CDR3 nucleotides are TGTGCCAGCAGTGGGAACGGGACAGAAAGACCAGAGACCCAGTACTTC. As protein: CASSGNGTERPETQYF.

This clonotype occurred many times. The J gene is TRBJ2-1, the V gene TRBV5-1, with D maybe TRBD2 (5 bases). This CDR3 contains 14 residues. Per the germline V gene, CDR1 is SGHRS and CDR2 is YFSETQ. V lost 4 bases, J lost 6 bases, and 14 bases lay in between. CDR3 nucleotides: TGCGCCAGCAGCATTGAGGGAAACATCAATGAGCAGTTCTTC. This encodes CASSIEGNINEQFF.

This clonotype was detected many times. The V and J genes are TRBV10-3 and TRBJ1-1; no firm D call. Trimming shortened V by 2 bases and J by 4 bases, and 2 bases separated the two germline ends. The CDR3 contains 11 residues. CDR1 and CDR2 from the germline V gene are ENHRY and SYGVKD. CDR3 protein: CAISESTEAFF. The CDR3 DNA reads as TGTGCCATCAGTGAGAGCACTGAAGCTTTCTTT.

The V gene is TRBV7-2, the J gene TRBJ2-7; D might be TRBD2 (5 bases). Trimming took off 3 bases at V and 3 bases at J, with 9 bases between the two ends. The germline CDR1 and CDR2 sequences are SGHTA and FQGNSA. The CDR3 contains 13 residues. CDR3 nucleotide sequence: TGTGCCAGCAGCTTCGCTAGCATCTACGAGCAGTACTTC. Amino acid sequence: CASSFASIYEQYF.

This sequence joins TRBV5-1 and TRBJ2-1; no clear D. Germline lookup yields CDR1 SGHRS and CDR2 YFSETQ. V was cut by 0 bases and J by 9 bases, with 16 bases left in between. There are 15 residues in the CDR3. Here the CDR3 DNA reads TGCGCCAGCAGCTTGGTCGAGCCCGATGGCCCTGAGCAGTTCTTC. This sequence encodes CASSLVEPDGPEQFF.

The chain joins TRBV5-4 to TRBJ2-1; TRBD2 matches at 11 bases. The CDR3 has 14 residues. Germline V gives CDR1 SGHNT, CDR2 YYREEE (reference sequence). After removal of 4 bases from V and 7 bases from J, the junction contained 4 bases not matched to a gene. CDR3 protein: CASSTWTSGNEQFF. The DNA of the CDR3 is TGTGCCAGCAGCACCTGGACTAGCGGGAATGAGCAGTTCTTC.

This clonotype was seen a handful of times. The chain combines TRBV3-1 with TRBJ2-3; unclear D gene. Germline V gene lookup returns CDR1 LGHDT and CDR2 YNNKEL (reference sequence). V lost 2 bases to trimming and J lost 3 bases, with 9 bases between them. The CDR3 totals 14 residues. The CDR3 nucleotides read TGTGCCAGCAGCCAACAGTTGGCGACAGATACGCAGTATTTT. Translating it yields CASSQQLATDTQYF.

The table lists this clonotype with a few counts. Relative to the germline gene, one junction end is altered; a read error may explain this. The chain carries TRBV5-6 and TRBJ1-2, with D possibly being TRBD1 (6 bases). The CDR3 length is 15 residues. Germline V gene lookup returns CDR1 SGHDT and CDR2 YYEEEE. CDR3 in amino acids: CAGSLGAAPASGYTF. CDR3 nucleotides: TGTGCCGGCAGCTTGGGGGCGGCACCGGCTTCGGGCTACACCTTC.

On this clonotype itself: A much larger clonotype is one base distant, so this may be a read error. This chain uses TRBV3-1 with TRBJ2-1; no definite D call. The CDR3 is 13 amino acids. CDR1 LGHDT and CDR2 YNNKEL come from the germline V gene (reference sequence). Trimming shortened V by 5 bases and J by 5 bases, and 10 bases separated the two germline ends. The CDR3 spells CASSWLPNNEQFF. The CDR3, as DNA: TGTGCCAGCAGCTGGCTACCCAACAATGAGCAGTTCTTC.

This clonotype was counted at least ten times. V and J are TRBV5-1 and TRBJ2-1, with 7 nucleotides matching TRBD2. CDR3 length: 16 amino acids. The J segment lost 0 bases and the V segment lost 3 bases, leaving 6 bases of the junction unmatched. Germline V CDR1 and CDR2: SGHRS, YFSETQ. The CDR3, as DNA: TGCGCCAGCAGCTCTAGAGAGCGGGGCTCCTACAATGAGCAGTTCTTC. Its translation is CASSSRERGSYNEQFF.

This clonotype was seen many times. The chain recombines TRBV27 with TRBJ2-7; D not resolved. Trimming took off 5 bases at V and 3 bases at J, with 14 bases between the two ends. CDR3 length: 14 amino acids. Germline assignment: CDR1 MNHEY and CDR2 SMNVEV (reference sequence). The CDR3 sequence: CASSPTSSGYEQYF. The CDR3 coding sequence is TGTGCCAGCAGTCCCACGTCGTCCGGCTACGAGCAGTACTTC.

Ten or more counts support this clonotype. The genes are TRBV7-8 and TRBJ2-1; D is uncertain. This CDR3 comprises 15 residues. Germline lookup yields CDR1 SGHVS and CDR2 FQNEAQ. The ends were cut back, 3 bases at V and 0 bases at J, with 9 bases in the middle. This CDR3 reads CASSLLWGSYNEQFF. The CDR3 DNA reads TGTGCCAGCAGCTTGTTGTGGGGCTCCTACAATGAGCAGTTCTTC.

There are a few counts of this clonotype. The chain links TRBV28 to TRBJ1-2, with a possible D match to TRBD1 (5 bases). V lost 6 bases to trimming and J lost 6 bases, with 17 bases between them. The CDR3 runs 14 residues. Germline V CDR1 and CDR2: MDHEN, SYDVKM. The CDR3 sequence is CASSSPPRANGYTF. The CDR3 coding sequence is TGTGCCAGCAGCTCCCCTCCCAGGGCCAATGGCTACACCTTC.

This clonotype was recorded many times. V gene TRBV12-3 or TRBV12-4 combines with J gene TRBJ2-4, with 8 bases lining up with TRBD1. V trimming: 4 bases; J trimming: 3 bases; junction bases outside the gene matches: 8. The CDR3 is 16 residues long. CDR3 in amino acids: CASSSQTGVGKNIQYF. The CDR3 DNA reads as TGTGCCAGCAGTTCTCAGACAGGGGTTGGCAAAAACATTCAGTACTTC.